Given below is one T cell receptor beta chain in context. V dropped 2 bases and J dropped 7 bases, with 16 bases sitting between them. The CDR3 totals 15 residues. The germline CDR1 and CDR2 sequences are SGHRS and YFSETQ. The sample is drawn from a study of technical replicates of blood from a few donors. Measured with immunoSEQ multiplex PCR; TCRdb has only the in-frame clones, and not every one. The sample records under 100,000 clones, about 93% being singletons. The chain recombines TRBV5-1 with TRBJ1-3, with D maybe TRBD1 (6 bases). The source of this sequence is a human donor in good health. The sequencing sample was made of T cells isolated from PBMCs. CDR3 coding DNA: TGCGCCAGCAGCTTCGCCACAGGGAGCGGTAACACCATATATTTT. Protein: CASSFATGSGNTIYF.